A single T cell receptor (beta chain) is shown here with its context. Its antigen is not known. The V gene's germline CDR1 is MNHEY and CDR2 SMNVEV (reference sequence). The CDR3 runs 14 residues. Trimming shortened V by 8 bases and J by 2 bases, and 12 bases separated the two germline ends. The data originate from a study of PD-1 blockade in classical Hodgkin lymphoma. TCRdb's table, derived via immunoSEQ multiplex PCR, lists solely in-frame clones and lacks some. The sample yields roughly 86,000 clones, 83% seen once. Regarding time point: cycle 4 day 1 (C4D1), after less than 7 weeks of nivolumab. Relapses following autologous stem cell transplantation were seen in all patients, with brentuximab vedotin exposure varying. Study-wide findings and caveats: Prior therapy or disease activity may underlie the repertoire differences, whose causes remain undefined. Compared with healthy donors, newly diagnosed patients reportedly showed lower baseline TCR diversity.

This chain links TRBV27 with TRBJ2-2; unclear D gene. The sequence was collected from a human donor with classical Hodgkin lymphoma. Here the sequenced sample was peripheral blood mononuclear cells (PBMCs), taken before the fourth cycle of nivolumab. CDR3 nucleotide sequence: TGTGCCAGCTCAGGCCGGATAAACACCGGGGAGCTGTTTTTT. It translates to CASSGRINTGELFF.